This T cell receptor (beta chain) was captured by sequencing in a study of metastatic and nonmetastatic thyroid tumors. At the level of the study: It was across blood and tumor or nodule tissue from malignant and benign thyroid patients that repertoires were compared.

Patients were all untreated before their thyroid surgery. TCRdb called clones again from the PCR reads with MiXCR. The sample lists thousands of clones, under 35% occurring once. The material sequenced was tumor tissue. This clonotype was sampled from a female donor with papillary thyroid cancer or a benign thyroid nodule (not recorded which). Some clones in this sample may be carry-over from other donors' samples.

CDR3 region: CASNREPSGSAWELFF. CDR3 nucleotides: TGTGCCAGCAACCGCGAGCCTAGCGGGAGCGCCTGGGAGCTGTTTTTT. V gene TRBV6-1 combines with J gene TRBJ2-2; 10 positions match TRBD2. Per germline, CDR1 MNHNS and CDR2 SASEGT. V was clipped by 7 bases and J by 9 bases; unmatched bases: 14. This CDR3 contains 16 residues.